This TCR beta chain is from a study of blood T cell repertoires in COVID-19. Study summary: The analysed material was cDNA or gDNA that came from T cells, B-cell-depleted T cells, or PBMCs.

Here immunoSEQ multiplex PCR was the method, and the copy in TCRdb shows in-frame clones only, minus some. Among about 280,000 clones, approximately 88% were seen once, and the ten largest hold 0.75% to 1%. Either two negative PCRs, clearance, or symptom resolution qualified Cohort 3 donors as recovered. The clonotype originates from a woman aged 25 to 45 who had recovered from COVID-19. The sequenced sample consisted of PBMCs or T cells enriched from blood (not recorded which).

Here the CDR3 reads CASSPTGDKGGYTF. The CDR3 DNA is TGCGCCAGCAGCCCGACAGGGGACAAGGGTGGCTACACCTTC. J is TRBJ1-2 and V is TRBV4-3; TRBD1 matches 8 bases. Germline assignment: CDR1 LGHNA and CDR2 YSLEER. After removal of 4 bases from V and 7 bases from J, the junction contained 8 bases not matched to a gene. CDR3 size: 14 residues.